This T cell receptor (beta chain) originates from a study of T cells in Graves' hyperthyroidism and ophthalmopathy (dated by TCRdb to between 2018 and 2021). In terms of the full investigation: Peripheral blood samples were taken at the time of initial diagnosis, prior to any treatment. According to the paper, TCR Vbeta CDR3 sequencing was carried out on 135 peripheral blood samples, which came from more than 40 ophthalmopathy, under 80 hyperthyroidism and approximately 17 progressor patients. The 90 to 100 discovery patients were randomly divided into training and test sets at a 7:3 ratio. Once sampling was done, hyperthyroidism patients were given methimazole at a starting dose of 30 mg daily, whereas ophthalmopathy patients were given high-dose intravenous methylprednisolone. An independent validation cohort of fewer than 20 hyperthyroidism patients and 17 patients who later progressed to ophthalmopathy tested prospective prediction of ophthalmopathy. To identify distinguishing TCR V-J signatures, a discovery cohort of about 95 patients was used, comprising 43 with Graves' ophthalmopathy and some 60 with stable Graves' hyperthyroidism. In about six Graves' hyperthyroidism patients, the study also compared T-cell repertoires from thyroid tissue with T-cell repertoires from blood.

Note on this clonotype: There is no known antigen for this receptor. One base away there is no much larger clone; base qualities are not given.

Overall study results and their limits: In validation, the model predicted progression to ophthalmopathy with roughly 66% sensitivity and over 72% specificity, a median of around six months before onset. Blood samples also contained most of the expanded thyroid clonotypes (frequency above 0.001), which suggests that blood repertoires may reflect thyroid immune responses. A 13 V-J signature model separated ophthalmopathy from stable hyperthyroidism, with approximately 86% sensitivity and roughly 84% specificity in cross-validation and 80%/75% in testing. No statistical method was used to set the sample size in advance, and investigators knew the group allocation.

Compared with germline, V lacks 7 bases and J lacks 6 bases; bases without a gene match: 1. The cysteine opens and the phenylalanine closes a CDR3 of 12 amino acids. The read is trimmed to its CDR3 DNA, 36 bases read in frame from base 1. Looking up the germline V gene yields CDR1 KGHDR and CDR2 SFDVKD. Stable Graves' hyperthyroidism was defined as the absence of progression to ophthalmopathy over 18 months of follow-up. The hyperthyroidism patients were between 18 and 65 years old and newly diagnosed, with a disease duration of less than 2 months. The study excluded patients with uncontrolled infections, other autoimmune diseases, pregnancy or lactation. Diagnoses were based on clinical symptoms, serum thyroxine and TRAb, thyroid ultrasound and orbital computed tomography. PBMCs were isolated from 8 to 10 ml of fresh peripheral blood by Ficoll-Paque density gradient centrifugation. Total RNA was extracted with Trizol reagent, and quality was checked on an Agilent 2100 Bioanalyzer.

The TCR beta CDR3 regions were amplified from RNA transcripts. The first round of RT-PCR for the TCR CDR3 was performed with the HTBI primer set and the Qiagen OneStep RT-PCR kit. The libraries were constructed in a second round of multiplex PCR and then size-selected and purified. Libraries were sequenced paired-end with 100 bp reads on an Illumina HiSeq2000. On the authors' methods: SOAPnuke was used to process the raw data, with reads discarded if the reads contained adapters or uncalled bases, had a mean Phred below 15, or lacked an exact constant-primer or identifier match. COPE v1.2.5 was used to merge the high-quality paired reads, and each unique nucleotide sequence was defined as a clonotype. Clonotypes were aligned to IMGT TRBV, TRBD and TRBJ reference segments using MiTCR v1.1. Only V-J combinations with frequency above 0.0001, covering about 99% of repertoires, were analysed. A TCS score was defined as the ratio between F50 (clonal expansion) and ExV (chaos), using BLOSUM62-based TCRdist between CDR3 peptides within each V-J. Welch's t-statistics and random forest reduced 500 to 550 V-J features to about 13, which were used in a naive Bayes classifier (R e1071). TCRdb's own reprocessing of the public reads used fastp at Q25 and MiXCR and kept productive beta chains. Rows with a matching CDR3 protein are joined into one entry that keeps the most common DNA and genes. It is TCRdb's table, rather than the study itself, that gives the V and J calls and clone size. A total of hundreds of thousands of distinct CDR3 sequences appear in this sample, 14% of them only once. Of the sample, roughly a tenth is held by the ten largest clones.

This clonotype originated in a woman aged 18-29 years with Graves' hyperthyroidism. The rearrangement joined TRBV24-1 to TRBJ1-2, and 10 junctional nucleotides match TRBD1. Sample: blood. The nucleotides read TGTGCCACCAGGGGGACAGGGGATGGCTACACCTTC. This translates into CATRGTGDGYTF.